The rows below give T cell receptor beta chains drawn from one sample of a study of CD8+ T cells in alopecia areata. The data were produced by immunoSEQ multiplex PCR, yet TCRdb's version contains in-frame clones alone and is incomplete. The sample lists under 150,000 clones; 80% to 90% were seen once. Sequences were derived from CD8+ T cells sorted from blood, sampled at week 4, from a patient treated with tofacitinib. The receptor set was obtained from a human donor with alopecia areata. CDR3s include the opening cysteine and the closing phenylalanine or tryptophan. The D gene is left open where the match is weak. Expanded clones get a size class; other rows say once, few or many, or leave the size out.

j_gene,abundance,v_gene,d_gene,CDR3nt,CDR3aa
TRBJ2-5,.,TRBV7-9,.,TGTGCCAGCAGCTTAGGCGGTCTGCGGGAGACCCAGTACTTC,CASSLGGLRETQYF
TRBJ2-5,.,TRBV7-6,.,TGTGCCAGCCATGCGGGGCGGGTTGTGGAGACCCAGTACTTC,CASHAGRVVETQYF
TRBJ2-7,.,TRBV4-1,TRBD2,TGCGCCAGCAGCCAAGACCCACCTAACCTAGCGGGGTTCTACGAGCAGTACTTC,CASSQDPPNLAGFYEQYF
TRBJ2-7,.,TRBV7-2,.,TGTGCCAGCAGCTTAACAGAGACCTACGAGCAGTACTTC,CASSLTETYEQYF
TRBJ1-2,once,TRBV20-1,.,TGCAGTGCTAGAGCGTCGCGAGGCTACACCTTC,CSARASRGYTF
TRBJ2-1,.,TRBV2,.,TGTGCCAGCAGGGACTCCAACTACAATGAGCAGTTCTTC,CASRDSNYNEQFF
TRBJ2-7,.,TRBV7-6,.,TGTGCCAGCAGCTTACTTCCGGGGCTCTTCTCCTACGAGCAGTACTTC,CASSLLPGLFSYEQYF
TRBJ2-5,.,TRBV7-2,TRBD2,TGTGCCAGCAGCTTAGGAGCGGGGGGGCTTATCGGTGAGACCCAGTACTTC,CASSLGAGGLIGETQYF
TRBJ2-5,.,TRBV4-1,TRBD1,TGCGCCAGCAGCCAAAGATGGGACAGCGTCCGAGAGACCCAGTACTTC,CASSQRWDSVRETQYF
TRBJ2-3,once,TRBV27,.,TGTGCCAGCAGTTTAATGGTTGAAGATACGCAGTATTTT,CASSLMVEDTQYF
TRBJ1-5,.,TRBV27,.,TGTGCCAGCAGCCCTAAGACCGGTCATCAGCCCCAGCATTTT,CASSPKTGHQPQHF
TRBJ2-2,.,TRBV7-9,.,TGTGCCAGCAGCACGGACAGAAACACCGGGGAGCTGTTTTTT,CASSTDRNTGELFF
TRBJ1-2,.,TRBV27,.,TGTGCCAGCAGTTTAGCACTGATCTATGGCTACACCTTC,CASSLALIYGYTF
TRBJ1-1,once,TRBV27,.,TGTGCCAGCAGTTTATTGTGGACGGGCAGCATGAACACTGAAGCTTTCTTT,CASSLLWTGSMNTEAFF
TRBJ2-2,.,TRBV30,.,TGTGCCTGGACTCCCGCAGGGTGGAAGATTACCGGGGAGCTGTTTTTT,CAWTPAGWKITGELFF
TRBJ2-1,.,TRBV6-5,.,TGTGCCAGCAGTTACGCCTTAGCTGAGGGGTACAATGAGCAGTTCTTC,CASSYALAEGYNEQFF
TRBJ2-2,.,TRBV13,.,TGTGCCAGCACCCACACCGGGGAGCTGTTTTTT,CASTHTGELFF
TRBJ1-5,.,TRBV4-3,.,TGCGCCAGCAGCCAAGATATCTTGGGCAGGGCTCAGCCCCAGCATTTT,CASSQDILGRAQPQHF
TRBJ2-1,.,TRBV4-1,.,TGCGCCAGCAGCCCGCCAAATAACAATGAGCAGTTCTTC,CASSPPNNNEQFF
TRBJ2-7,.,TRBV5-4,TRBD1,TGTGCCAGCAGCCCGGGACAGGGAGACTACGAGCAGTACTTC,CASSPGQGDYEQYF
TRBJ2-5,.,TRBV4-1,.,TGCGCCAGCAGCCAAATCATACAGCACAGGGAATTGGGGGAGACCCAGTACTTC,CASSQIIQHRELGETQYF
TRBJ1-1,.,TRBV6-5,TRBD1,TGTGCCAGCAGTAGGGGACAGGGGAACACTGAAGCTTTCTTT,CASSRGQGNTEAFF
TRBJ2-1,.,TRBV2,TRBD2,TGTGCCAGCAGGGCGGGGGGGAGCTCCTACAATGAGCAGTTCTTC,CASRAGGSSYNEQFF
TRBJ2-3,.,TRBV7-6,TRBD1,TGTGCCAGCAGTACAGGGGCAGATAGCACAGATACGCAGTATTTT,CASSTGADSTDTQYF
TRBJ2-1,.,TRBV7-9,TRBD2,TGTGCCAGCAGCTCCGAGCCTGGACTAGCGGTGGCCAATGAGCAGTTCTTC,CASSSEPGLAVANEQFF
TRBJ1-3,.,TRBV30,.,TGTGCCTGGGTGGAGGGACCGAGGCTCTCTGGAAACACCATATATTTT,CAWVEGPRLSGNTIYF
TRBJ2-3,.,TRBV7-2,.,TGTGCCAGCAGCTTAGGACTCGGTTTT,CASSLGLGF
TRBJ2-5,.,TRBV4-3,.,TGCGCCAGCAGCCAAGGTCTAGTTGAAGAGACCCAGTACTTC,CASSQGLVEETQYF